This T cell receptor (beta chain) appears in the sequencing data of a study of T-cell reconstitution after alpha-beta-depleted transplantation in children (dated by TCRdb to the mid-2010s). Broadly, across the study: Using TCR repertoire profiling, the study followed T-cell immune reconstitution in a quantitative way in children after TCRalphabeta/CD19-depleted allogeneic hematopoietic cell transplantation.

A remark on this clonotype: No antigen is known for it. No per-base quality is available; no much larger clone lies one base away.

The germline V gene yields ENHRY for CDR1 and SYGVKD for CDR2. Trimmed from V: 8 bases; trimmed from J: 5 bases; junction bases lacking a gene match: 4. The CDR3 runs 15 residues from the cysteine to the phenylalanine. The entry retains the CDR3 DNA only, 45 bases that are in frame from base 1. Library creation used PCR. The sample was run on an Illumina HiSeq 2500. TCR libraries were prepared with molecular barcoding, using unique molecular identifiers to normalize TCRbeta repertoire quantification. The raw public reads went through TCRdb reprocessing: fastp at Q25, MiXCR clone calling, in-frame beta chains kept. One record per CDR3 amino acid sequence lists the most common genes and DNA. For this sample there are about 610,000 distinct CDR3 sequences; over 9.5% appear just once. Of the sample, about 4% is held by the ten largest clones.

Sequences were derived from PBMCs from the stem cell graft donor, sampled from the stem cell graft. The rearranged segments are TRBV10-3 and TRBJ2-1; 15 nucleotides in the junction match TRBD2. The origin of this receptor is a human donor who donated a stem cell graft to a child with acute myeloid leukemia. This receptor carries the CDR3 CAIGLAGGGNNEQFF. The nucleotide sequence is TGTGCCATCGGACTAGCGGGAGGGGGTAACAATGAGCAGTTCTTC.